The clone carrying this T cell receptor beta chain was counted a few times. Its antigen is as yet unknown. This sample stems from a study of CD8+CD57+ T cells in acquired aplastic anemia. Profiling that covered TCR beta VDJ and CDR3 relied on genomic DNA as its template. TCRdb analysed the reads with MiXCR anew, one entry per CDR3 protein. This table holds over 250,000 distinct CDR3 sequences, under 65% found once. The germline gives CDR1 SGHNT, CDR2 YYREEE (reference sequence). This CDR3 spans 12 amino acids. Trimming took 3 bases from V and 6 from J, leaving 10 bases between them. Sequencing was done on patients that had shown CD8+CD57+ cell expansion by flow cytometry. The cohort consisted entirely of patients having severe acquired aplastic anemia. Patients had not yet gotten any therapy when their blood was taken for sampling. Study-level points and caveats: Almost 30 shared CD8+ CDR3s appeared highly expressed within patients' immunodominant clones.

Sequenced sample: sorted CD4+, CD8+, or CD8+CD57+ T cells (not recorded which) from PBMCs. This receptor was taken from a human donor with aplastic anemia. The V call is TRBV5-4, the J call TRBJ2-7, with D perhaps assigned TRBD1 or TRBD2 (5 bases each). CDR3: CASSSGTVEQYF. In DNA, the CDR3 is TGTGCCAGCAGCTCCGGGACGGTCGAGCAGTACTTC.